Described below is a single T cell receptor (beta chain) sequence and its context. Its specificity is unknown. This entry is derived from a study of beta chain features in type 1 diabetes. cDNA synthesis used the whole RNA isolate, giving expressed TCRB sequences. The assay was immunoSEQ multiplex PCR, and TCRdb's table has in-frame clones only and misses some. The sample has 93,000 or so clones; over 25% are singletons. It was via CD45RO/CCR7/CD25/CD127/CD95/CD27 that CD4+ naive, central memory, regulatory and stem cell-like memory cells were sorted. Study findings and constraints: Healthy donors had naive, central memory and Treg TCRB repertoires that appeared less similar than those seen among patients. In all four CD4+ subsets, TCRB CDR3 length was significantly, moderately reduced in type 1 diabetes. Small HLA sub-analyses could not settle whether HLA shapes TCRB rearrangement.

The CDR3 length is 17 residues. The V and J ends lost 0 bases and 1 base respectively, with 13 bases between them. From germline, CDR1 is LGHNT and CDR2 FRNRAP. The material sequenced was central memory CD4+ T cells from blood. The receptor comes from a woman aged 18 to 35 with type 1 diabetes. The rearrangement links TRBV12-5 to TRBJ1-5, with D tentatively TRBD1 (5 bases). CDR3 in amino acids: CASGLVLTGRSNQPQHF. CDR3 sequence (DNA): TGTGCTAGTGGTTTGGTACTAACAGGTAGAAGCAATCAGCCCCAGCATTTT. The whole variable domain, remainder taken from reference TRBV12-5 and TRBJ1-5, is DARVTQTPRHKVTEMGQEVTMRCQPILGHNTVFWYRQTMMQGLELLAYFRNRAPLDDSGMPKDRFSAEMPDATLATLKIQPSEPRDSAVYFCASGLVLTGRSNQPQHFGDGTRLSIL.